This T cell receptor beta chain comes out of a study of T cells after posttransplantation cyclophosphamide. Whole-study results and caveats: TRB overlap between skin or GI tissue T cells and blood was limited. Recipient CMV seropositivity and CMV reactivation strongly tracked TRB clonality.

The CDR3 extends over 15 amino acids. The trim removed 6 bases at V and 5 bases at J, leaving 11 bases unmatched. Germline CDR1 and CDR2: LNHDA and SQIVND (reference sequence). This clone was counted at least ten times. The antigen is undetermined. Sequencing used immunoSEQ multiplex PCR; TCRdb keeps in-frame clones, though not all of them. There are roughly 10,000 clones in the sample, none observed a single time. Busulfan-fludarabine conditioning, marrow transplant, and cyclophosphamide on days +3 and +4 were administered. This TCR derives from a female patient aged 40 to 50 who received an allogeneic stem cell transplant from a related donor, was CMV-positive, and had no GVHD. T cells may partly derive from the graft donor. J is TRBJ1-2 and V is TRBV19, with TRBD1 identical over 8 bases. Material: PBMCs, obtained after allogeneic stem cell transplant with posttransplant cyclophosphamide. DNA of the CDR3: TGTGCCAGTAGGGCGGACGACAGGGGTCCTTATGGCTACACCTTC. Its protein is CASRADDRGPYGYTF.